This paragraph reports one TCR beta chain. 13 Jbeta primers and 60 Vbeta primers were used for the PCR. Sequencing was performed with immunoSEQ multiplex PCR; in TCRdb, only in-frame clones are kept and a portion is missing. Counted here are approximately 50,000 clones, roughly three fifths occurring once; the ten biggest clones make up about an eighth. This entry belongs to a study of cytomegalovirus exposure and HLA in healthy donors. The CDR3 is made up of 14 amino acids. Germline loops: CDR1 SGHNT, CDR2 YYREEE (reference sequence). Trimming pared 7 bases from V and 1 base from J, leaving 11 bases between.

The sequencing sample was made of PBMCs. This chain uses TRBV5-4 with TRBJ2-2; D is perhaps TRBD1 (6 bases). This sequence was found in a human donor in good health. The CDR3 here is CASEAGVNTGELFF. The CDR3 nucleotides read TGTGCCAGCGAAGCAGGGGTGAACACCGGGGAGCTGTTTTTT.